These T cell receptor beta chains were read from a single sample in a study of blood T cell repertoires in COVID-19. Repertoires were generated with immunoSEQ multiplex PCR, while TCRdb's copy carries only in-frame clones and drops some. The data hold 150,000 or so clones, with more than 85% observed a single time. The specimen sequenced was peripheral blood. Receptors originate from a man in his fifties or sixties with COVID-19, enrolled during active disease. Both conserved end residues are part of each CDR3. The order of the fields is J gene, V gene, clone size, CDR3 protein. Not all rows give a size; the values are once, few, many and, for expanded clones, a class.

J: TRBJ2-1; V: TRBV10-2; size: once; CDR3: CASSATGFGEQFF
J: TRBJ1-2; V: TRBV19; size: few; CDR3: CASSIRQAYYGYTF
J: TRBJ1-1; V: TRBV30; size: NA; CDR3: CAWEDRRSTEAFF
J: TRBJ2-2; V: TRBV28; size: NA; CDR3: CASSLLTGDGTGELFF
J: TRBJ1-4; V: TRBV9; size: NA; CDR3: CASSFRTGGSGNEKLFF
J: TRBJ1-5; V: TRBV10-3; size: NA; CDR3: CAISGGGNQPQHF
J: TRBJ1-2; V: TRBV15; size: NA; CDR3: CATSRSRSLQGARGYTF
J: TRBJ2-6; V: TRBV6-5; size: NA; CDR3: CASSPGGSGANVLTF
J: TRBJ1-1; V: TRBV14; size: once; CDR3: CASSQGEVRAFF
J: TRBJ2-1; V: TRBV12-2; size: NA; CDR3: CASRLASGSGSLYEQFF
J: TRBJ1-5; V: TRBV28; size: NA; CDR3: CASSWDRSSNQPQHF
J: TRBJ1-2; V: TRBV19; size: NA; CDR3: CASSEMDRDTGYTF
J: TRBJ1-5; V: TRBV7-8; size: NA; CDR3: CASSFRDSNQPQHF
J: TRBJ1-4; V: TRBV12-3/TRBV12-4; size: NA; CDR3: CASSLGVGEKLFF
J: TRBJ1-5; V: TRBV7-2; size: NA; CDR3: CASSPRQGNQPQHF
J: TRBJ1-5; V: TRBV12-3/TRBV12-4; size: NA; CDR3: CASSSEPGQWHF
J: TRBJ1-6; V: TRBV19; size: NA; CDR3: CASSIVADSPLHF
J: TRBJ2-5; V: TRBV20-1; size: NA; CDR3: CSASASGHETQYF
J: TRBJ1-5; V: TRBV6-5; size: NA; CDR3: CASSLGRELNQPQHF
J: TRBJ1-2; V: TRBV7-2; size: NA; CDR3: CASSLGAGTGPLSGYTF
J: TRBJ2-4; V: TRBV27; size: NA; CDR3: CASSWDFKNIQYF
J: TRBJ1-5; V: TRBV6-5; size: NA; CDR3: CASMPPGGRNQPQHF
J: TRBJ2-7; V: TRBV4-1; size: NA; CDR3: CASSQDPGTYEQYF
J: TRBJ1-6; V: TRBV24-1; size: NA; CDR3: CATSDFRGSPLHF